This T cell receptor (beta chain) emerged from a study of blood T cell repertoires in COVID-19 (dated by TCRdb to the early 2020s). Background for the entire study: Collaborator samples came from the United States, Italy and Spain and covered acute and convalescent phases of COVID-19. The prospective study material was composed of cDNA or gDNA derived from T cells, B-cell-depleted T cells, or PBMCs. Subjects who had been exposed to COVID-19, were actively infected with it, or had recovered from it provided the deeply sampled blood TCRbeta repertoires that made up the dataset. The repertoires were released in a freely available public database meant as a resource for research on the immune response to SARS-CoV-2. The samples were drawn from two sources: the first 160 participants of the ongoing ImmuneRACE study, and 1,200 or so subjects contributed by 6 global collaborators. Sample metadata almost always included a de-identified subject ID, COVID-19 status, age in years and sex. Where available, HLA class I and class II types were obtained from metadata supplied by the sample provider rather than from assay-based typing.

The collaborating institutions used their own protocols to collect whole blood in K2EDTA tubes. For TCRbeta analysis, collaborator samples were shipped as frozen whole blood, as isolated PBMCs, or as DNA extracted from either sample type. CDR1 and CDR2 (SGHDT, YYEEEE) derive from the germline V gene. V is shortened by 2 bases, J by 0 bases, and the region joining them spans 9 bases. The CDR3 starts with the cysteine, ends with the phenylalanine, and has 14 residues. Just CDR3 DNA is preserved here, 42 bases in frame from base 1. Regarding this clone: Its antigen is currently not known. Base qualities are not at hand, and no much larger clone is one base apart.

The immunoSEQ Assay, a bias-controlled multiplex PCR, was used to amplify TCRbeta CDR3 regions from genomic DNA. Processing in the source paper ran as follows. The number of nucleated cells in each sample was estimated by amplification of reference gene primers within the assay. To quantify the absolute abundance of each unique TCRbeta CDR3 rearrangement, sequence reads were collapsed and filtered. For each sample, productive Simpson clonality was calculated as the square root of Simpson's diversity index across productive rearrangements. In TCRdb, the immuneACCESS table is reduced to in-frame sequences with V and J assigned. These tables do not hold every clone; where another copy was compared, an unresolved V gene accounts for under half, and the others remain unexplained. The V and J calls and clone size come from that table; D and trimming were worked out from the DNA. The sample table lists a few hundred thousand clones, about 88% of them with a count of one. Of the sample, around 0.96% is held by the ten largest clones.

General findings and caveats noted by the study authors: How much clinical and demographic metadata was included differed by source and by participant, and the metadata was provided uncurated.

This TCR derives from a man aged 40-55 years with acute or convalescent COVID-19. What was sequenced was peripheral blood. This chain joins TRBV5-6 to TRBJ2-7; TRBD1 is a weak D gene call, 5 bases matching. Here the CDR3 is given as CASSFGDSSYEQYF. The DNA reads as follows: TGTGCCAGCAGCTTCGGAGACAGCTCCTACGAGCAGTACTTC.